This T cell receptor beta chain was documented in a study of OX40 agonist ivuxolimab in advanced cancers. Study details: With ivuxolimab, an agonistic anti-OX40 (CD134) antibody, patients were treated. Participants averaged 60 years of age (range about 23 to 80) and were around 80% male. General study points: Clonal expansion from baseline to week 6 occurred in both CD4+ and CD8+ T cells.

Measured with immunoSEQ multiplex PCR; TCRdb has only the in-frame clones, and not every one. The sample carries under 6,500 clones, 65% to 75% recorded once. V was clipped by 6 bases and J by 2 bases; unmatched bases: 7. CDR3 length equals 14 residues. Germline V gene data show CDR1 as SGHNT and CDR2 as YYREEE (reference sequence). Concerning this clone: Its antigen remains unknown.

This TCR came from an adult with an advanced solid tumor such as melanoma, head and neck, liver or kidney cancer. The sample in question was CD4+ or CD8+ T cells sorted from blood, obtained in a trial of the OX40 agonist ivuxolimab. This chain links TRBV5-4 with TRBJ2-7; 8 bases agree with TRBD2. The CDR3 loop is CASTRGGSTYEQYF. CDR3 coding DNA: TGTGCCAGCACTCGGGGGGGGTCCACCTACGAGCAGTACTTC.